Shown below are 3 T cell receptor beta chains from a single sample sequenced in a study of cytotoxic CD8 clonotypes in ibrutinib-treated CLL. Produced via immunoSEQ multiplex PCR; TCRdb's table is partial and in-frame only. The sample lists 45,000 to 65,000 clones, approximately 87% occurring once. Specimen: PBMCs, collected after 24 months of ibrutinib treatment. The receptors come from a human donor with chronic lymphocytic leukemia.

CDR3 in amino acids: CASSVVQGGQETQYF. CDR3 DNA: TGTGCCAGCAGCGTAGTTCAGGGAGGGCAAGAGACCCAGTACTTC. V is TRBV9 and J is TRBJ2-5, with 7 positions matching TRBD2. This CDR3 comprises 15 residues. Germline V CDR1 and CDR2: SGDLS, YYNGEE. V gave up 0 bases and J gave up 2 bases; unmatched junction bases: 4.

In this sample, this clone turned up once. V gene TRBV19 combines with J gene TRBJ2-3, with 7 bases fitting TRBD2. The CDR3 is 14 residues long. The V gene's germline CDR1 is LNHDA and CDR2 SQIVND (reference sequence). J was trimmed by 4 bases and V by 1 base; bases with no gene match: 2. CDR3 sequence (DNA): TGTGCCAGTAGTATAGGGACTAGTCCAGATACGCAGTATTTT. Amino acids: CASSIGTSPDTQYF.

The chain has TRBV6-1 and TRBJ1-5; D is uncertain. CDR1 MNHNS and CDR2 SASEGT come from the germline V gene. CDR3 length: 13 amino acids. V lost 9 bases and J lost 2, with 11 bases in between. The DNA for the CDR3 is TGTGCCAGGTCCAAAGGGTGCAATCAGCCCCAGCATTTT. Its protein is CARSKGCNQPQHF.